This T cell receptor beta chain was identified during a study of graft-versus-host responses after intestinal transplantation. Study information: Among the recipients, transplants were multivisceral, liver-intestinal, or isolated intestinal. Anti-thymocyte globulin induction was given to all recipients, followed by tacrolimus and steroids for around three years. Study results and limitations: Recipient marrow showed GvH clones, some seen first in ileum or blood. Some patients had graft-donor T cell macrochimerism, and their allografts showed high graft-versus-host to host-versus-graft clonal ratios.

Comments on this clone: Its antigen is unidentified.

Libraries were prepared by immunoSEQ multiplex PCR; TCRdb keeps only in-frame clonotypes and omits some of them. The profile shows 77,000 or so clones, around 93% of them singletons. V was pared by 3 bases and J by 7 bases, with 11 bases of the junction left unmatched. Germline CDR1 SGHNT, CDR2 YYREEE (reference sequence). There are 16 residues in the CDR3. The rearrangement joins TRBV5-4 to TRBJ2-2; TRBD2 agrees at 8 bases. The receptor's source is a human patient who received an intestinal transplant, so some T cells may come from the graft donor. Sequenced here: PBMCs, sampled 98 days after intestinal transplantation. The CDR3 region has the DNA TGTGCCAGCAGCTCGAGCGGGAGTCGAGGTATCGGGGAGCTGTTTTTT. It translates to CASSSSGSRGIGELFF.